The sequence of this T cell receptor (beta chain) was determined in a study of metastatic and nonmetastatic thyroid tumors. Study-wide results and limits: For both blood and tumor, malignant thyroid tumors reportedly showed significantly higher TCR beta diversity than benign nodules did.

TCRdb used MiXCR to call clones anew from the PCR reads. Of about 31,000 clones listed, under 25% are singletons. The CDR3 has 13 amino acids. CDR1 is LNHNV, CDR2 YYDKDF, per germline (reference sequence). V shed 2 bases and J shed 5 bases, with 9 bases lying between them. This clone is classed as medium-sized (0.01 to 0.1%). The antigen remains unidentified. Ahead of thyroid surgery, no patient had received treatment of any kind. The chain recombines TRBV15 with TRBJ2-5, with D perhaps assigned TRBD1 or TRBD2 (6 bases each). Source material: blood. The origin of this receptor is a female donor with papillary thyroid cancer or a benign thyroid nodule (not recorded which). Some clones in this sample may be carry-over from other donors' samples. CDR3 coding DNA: TGTGCCACCAGCAGACTAGGGGGGGAGACCCAGTACTTC. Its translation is CATSRLGGETQYF.